The rows below give T cell receptor beta chains drawn from one sample of a study of T cell responses to AZD1222 COVID-19 vaccine. The assay was immunoSEQ multiplex PCR, and TCRdb's table has in-frame clones only and misses some. The table includes about 57,000 clones, 65% to 90% detected once. Sequenced material: peripheral blood, taken on day 0 of AZD1222 vaccination. The origin of the receptors is an adult in good health. Both conserved end residues are part of each CDR3. D genes are given only for firm matches. Rows give clone size only sometimes, using once, few, many, or a class for an expanded clone.

D gene | J gene | V gene | clone size | CDR3 protein | CDR3 DNA
TRBD1 | TRBJ2-3 | TRBV7-9 | . | CASSLGQGVDTQYF | TGTGCCAGCAGCTTAGGGCAGGGGGTAGATACGCAGTATTTT
. | TRBJ1-5 | TRBV5-5 | . | CASSKRLPTGGLGNQPQHF | TGTGCCAGCAGCAAGCGACTTCCGACAGGCGGACTAGGGAATCAGCCCCAGCATTTT
. | TRBJ2-7 | TRBV7-3 | . | CASSLQGLGSYEQYF | TGTGCCAGCAGCTTGCAGGGGCTAGGATCCTACGAGCAGTACTTC
. | TRBJ1-3 | TRBV5-1 | . | CASSLESGSGNTIYF | TGCGCCAGCAGCTTGGAATCGGGGAGTGGAAACACCATATATTTT
. | TRBJ2-5 | TRBV18 | . | CASSPRRSVEETQYF | TGTGCCAGCTCACCACGTCGTTCGGTTGAAGAGACCCAGTACTTC
TRBD1 | TRBJ1-3 | TRBV12-3/TRBV12-4 | once | CATRDSSGNTIYF | TGTGCCACCCGGGACAGCTCTGGAAACACCATATATTTT
TRBD1 | TRBJ1-1 | TRBV19 | . | CASSLLGTVNTEAFF | TGTGCCAGTAGCCTCTTAGGGACAGTAAACACTGAAGCTTTCTTT
. | TRBJ2-7 | TRBV3-1/TRBV3-2 | once | CASSPLDGTQTLYEQYF | TGTGCCAGCAGCCCCCTAGACGGGACACAGACACTTTACGAGCAGTACTTC
. | TRBJ1-1 | TRBV2 | few | CASSVWTEAFF | TGTGCCAGCAGTGTCTGGACTGAAGCTTTCTTT
. | TRBJ1-2 | TRBV28 | . | CASSLGRTLNGYTF | TGTGCCAGCAGTTTGGGGCGGACACTGAATGGCTACACCTTC
. | TRBJ1-1 | TRBV28 | . | CASSLDRMNTEAFF | TGTGCCAGCAGTCTCGACAGGATGAACACTGAAGCTTTCTTT
. | TRBJ2-2 | TRBV5-1 | once | CASSPAGFNTGELFF | TGCGCCAGCAGCCCCGCGGGATTTAACACCGGGGAGCTGTTTTTT
. | TRBJ1-6 | TRBV7-2 | . | CASSLATAGRNSPLHF | TGTGCCAGCAGCTTAGCGACGGCAGGCCGAAATTCACCCCTCCACTTT
TRBD1 | TRBJ1-2 | TRBV19 | . | CAREETGNYGYTF | TGTGCCAGAGAAGAGACAGGGAACTATGGCTACACCTTC
. | TRBJ1-4 | TRBV6-5 | . | CASSYHKGGDEKLFF | TGTGCCAGCAGTTATCATAAGGGCGGTGATGAAAAACTGTTTTTT
. | TRBJ1-1 | TRBV7-2 | . | CASSSPTKRVGAFF | TGTGCCAGCAGCTCCCCAACGAAACGAGTGGGTGCTTTCTTT
. | TRBJ2-1 | TRBV2 | . | CASSARGGGTIEQFF | TGTGCCAGCAGTGCTCGAGGGGGGGGAACAATTGAGCAGTTCTTC
. | TRBJ1-1 | TRBV6-5 | . | CASRGTGLNTEAFF | TGTGCCAGCAGGGGGACGGGCTTGAACACTGAAGCTTTCTTT
. | TRBJ2-7 | TRBV9 | . | CASSVTAGFSSYEQYF | TGTGCCAGCAGCGTAACGGCAGGGTTCAGCTCCTACGAGCAGTACTTC
TRBD1 | TRBJ2-3 | TRBV5-1 | . | CASSGTGVGTDTQYF | TGCGCCAGCAGCGGGACAGGGGTTGGGACAGATACGCAGTATTTT
. | TRBJ2-6 | TRBV7-9 | . | CASRDSGANVLTF | TGTGCCAGCAGGGATTCTGGGGCCAACGTCCTGACTTTC
. | TRBJ1-2 | TRBV9 | . | CASSVVSGRADGYTF | TGTGCCAGCAGCGTAGTTTCCGGGAGAGCGGATGGCTACACCTTC
. | TRBJ2-2 | TRBV29-1 | . | CSVGFGSANTGELFF | TGCAGCGTTGGTTTTGGGTCGGCGAACACCGGGGAGCTGTTTTTT
. | TRBJ2-3 | TRBV30 | . | CAWQGDSTDTQYF | TGTGCCTGGCAAGGAGACAGCACAGATACGCAGTATTTT
TRBD1 | TRBJ1-2 | TRBV27 | . | CASSWSGQNYGYTF | TGTGCCAGCAGTTGGTCGGGACAGAACTATGGCTACACCTTC
TRBD2 | TRBJ2-7 | TRBV6-5 | . | CASTASGGHEQYF | TGTGCCAGCACGGCTAGCGGGGGACACGAGCAGTACTTC
. | TRBJ1-1 | TRBV2 | . | CASSEAQTLRAEAFF | TGTGCCAGCAGTGAGGCCCAGACCCTGAGGGCTGAAGCTTTCTTT
. | TRBJ2-5 | TRBV28 | . | CASSLGVGSGVGWGETQYF | TGTGCCAGCAGTTTAGGCGTTGGCTCTGGCGTCGGATGGGGAGAGACCCAGTACTTC
TRBD1 | TRBJ1-2 | TRBV5-6 | . | CASSVTGANGYTF | TGTGCCAGCAGCGTGACAGGGGCGAATGGCTACACCTTC
TRBD1 | TRBJ2-7 | TRBV29-1 | once | CSVIGQGIYEQYF | TGCAGCGTAATAGGACAGGGGATATACGAGCAGTACTTC
. | TRBJ2-5 | TRBV6-5 | . | CASSYSASSETQYF | TGTGCCAGCAGTTACTCCGCTAGTTCAGAGACCCAGTACTTC
TRBD2 | TRBJ2-5 | TRBV7-9 | . | CAGARGALETQYF | TGTGCCGGGGCGCGGGGGGCCTTAGAGACCCAGTACTTC
TRBD2 | TRBJ2-5 | TRBV19 | . | CASSPGGGETQYF | TGTGCCAGTAGCCCTGGGGGGGGAGAGACCCAGTACTTC
TRBD1 | TRBJ1-3 | TRBV4-1 | . | CASSQSTGLETTIYF | TGCGCCAGCAGCCAATCGACAGGGCTAGAAACAACCATATATTTT
. | TRBJ1-5 | TRBV4-2 | . | CASSQDGVMAGQPQHF | TGTGCCAGCAGCCAAGATGGGGTAATGGCAGGTCAGCCCCAGCATTTT
TRBD1 | TRBJ2-3 | TRBV19 | . | CASSINRGSTDTQYF | TGTGCCAGTAGTATAAACAGGGGGAGCACAGATACGCAGTATTTT
. | TRBJ1-3 | TRBV3-1/TRBV3-2 | . | CASSDNRGNTIYF | TGTGCCAGCAGCGACAATCGAGGAAACACCATATATTTT
. | TRBJ2-1 | TRBV21-1 | . | CASSNFGRDSYNEQFF | TGTGCCAGCAGCAATTTCGGCAGGGACTCCTACAATGAGCAGTTCTTC
TRBD1 | TRBJ1-1 | TRBV5-1 | . | CASSETGGLTEAFF | TGCGCCAGCAGCGAAACAGGGGGCTTGACTGAAGCTTTCTTT
. | TRBJ2-3 | TRBV19 | . | CASQADSTDTQYF | TGTGCCAGCCAGGCAGACAGCACAGATACGCAGTATTTT
TRBD1 | TRBJ1-2 | TRBV5-1 | once | CASSLAGQGISYTF | TGCGCCAGCAGCTTGGCCGGACAGGGTATCAGCTACACCTTC
TRBD1 | TRBJ2-1 | TRBV4-2 | . | CASSQDWDRGQGEQFF | TGTGCCAGCAGCCAAGATTGGGACAGGGGGCAGGGTGAGCAGTTCTTC
. | TRBJ1-2 | TRBV18 | . | CASSPDSAYGYTF | TGTGCCAGCTCACCAGATAGCGCTTATGGCTACACCTTC
TRBD1 | TRBJ1-6 | TRBV7-9 | medium-sized | CASSLAGQDGVKYSPLHF | TGTGCCAGCAGCTTAGCGGGACAGGACGGGGTAAAGTACTCACCCCTCCACTTT
. | TRBJ1-4 | TRBV6-1 | once | CASSESRGEKLFF | TGTGCCAGCAGTGAAAGCAGGGGTGAAAAACTGTTTTTT
TRBD1 | TRBJ1-1 | TRBV5-4 | . | CASSFDRGEAFF | TGTGCCAGCAGCTTCGACAGGGGTGAAGCTTTCTTT